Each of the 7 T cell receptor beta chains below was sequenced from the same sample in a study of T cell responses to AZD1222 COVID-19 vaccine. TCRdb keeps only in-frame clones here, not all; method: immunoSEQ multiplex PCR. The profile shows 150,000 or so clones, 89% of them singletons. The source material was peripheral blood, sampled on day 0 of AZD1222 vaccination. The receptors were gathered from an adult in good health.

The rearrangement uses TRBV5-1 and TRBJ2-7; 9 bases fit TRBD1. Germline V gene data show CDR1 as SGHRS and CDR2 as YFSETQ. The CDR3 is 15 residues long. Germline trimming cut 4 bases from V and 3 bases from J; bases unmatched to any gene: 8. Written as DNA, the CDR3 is TGCGCCAGCAGCCTTTCGACAGGGGGTAACTACGAGCAGTACTTC. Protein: CASSLSTGGNYEQYF. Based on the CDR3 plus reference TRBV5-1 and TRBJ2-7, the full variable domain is KAGVTQTPRYLIKTRGQQVTLSCSPISGHRSVSWYQQTPGQGLQFLFEYFSETQRNKGNFPGRFSGRQFSNSRSEMNVSTLELGDSALYLCASSLSTGGNYEQYFGPGTRLTVT.

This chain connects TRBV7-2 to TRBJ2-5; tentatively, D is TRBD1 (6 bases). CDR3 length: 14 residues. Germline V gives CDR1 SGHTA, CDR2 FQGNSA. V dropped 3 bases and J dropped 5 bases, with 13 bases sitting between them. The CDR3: CASSFFGGRETQYF. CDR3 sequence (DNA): TGTGCCAGCAGCTTTTTTGGGGGCCGGGAGACCCAGTACTTC. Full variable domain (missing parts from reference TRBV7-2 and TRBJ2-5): GAGVSQSPSNKVTEKGKDVELRCDPISGHTALYWYRQSLGQGLEFLIYFQGNSAPDKSGLPSDRFSAERTGGSVSTLTIQRTQQEDSAVYLCASSFFGGRETQYFGPGTRLLVL.

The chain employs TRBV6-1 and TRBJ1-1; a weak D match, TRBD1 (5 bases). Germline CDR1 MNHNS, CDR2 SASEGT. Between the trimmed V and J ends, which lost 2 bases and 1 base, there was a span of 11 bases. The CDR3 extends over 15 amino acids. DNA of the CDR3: TGTGCCAGCAGTGAATTTGGGGGATCGAACACTGAAGCTTTCTTT. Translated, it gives CASSEFGGSNTEAFF.

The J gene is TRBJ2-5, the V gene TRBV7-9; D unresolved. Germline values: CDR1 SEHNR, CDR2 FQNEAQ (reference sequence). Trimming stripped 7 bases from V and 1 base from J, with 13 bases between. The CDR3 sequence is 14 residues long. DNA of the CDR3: TGTGCCAGCACCCAGGAAGGTTTCCAAGAGACCCAGTACTTC. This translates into CASTQEGFQETQYF.

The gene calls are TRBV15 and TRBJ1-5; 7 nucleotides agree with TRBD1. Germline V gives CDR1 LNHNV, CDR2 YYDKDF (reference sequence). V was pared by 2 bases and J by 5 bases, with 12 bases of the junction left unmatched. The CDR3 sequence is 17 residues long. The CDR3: CATSRPNRDSLDQPQHF. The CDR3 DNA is TGTGCCACCAGCAGACCGAACCGGGACAGCCTAGATCAGCCCCAGCATTTT.

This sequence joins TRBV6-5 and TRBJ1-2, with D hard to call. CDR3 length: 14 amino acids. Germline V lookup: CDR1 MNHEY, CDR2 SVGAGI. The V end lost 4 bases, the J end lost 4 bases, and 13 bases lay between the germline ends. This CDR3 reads CASSSPAGSYGYTF. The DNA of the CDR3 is TGTGCCAGCAGTTCCCCTGCGGGTTCCTATGGCTACACCTTC.

This CDR3 is CATRGASYNEQFF. For the CDR3, the DNA is TGTGCCACCCGGGGGGCCTCCTACAATGAGCAGTTCTTC. The rearrangement links TRBV7-8 to TRBJ2-1, with D possibly matching TRBD2 (7 bases). The germline CDR1 and CDR2 sequences are SGHVS and FQNEAQ. Trimming took 10 bases from V and 0 from J, leaving 10 bases between them. The CDR3 contains 13 residues.